The 26 T cell receptor beta chains below all came from one sample that was sequenced in a study of radiation and T cells in renal cell carcinoma (dated by TCRdb to the early 2020s). The library was built by means of the immunoSEQ multiplex PCR assay. Entries here come from immuneACCESS through TCRdb and include only in-frame sequences with V and J called. Some clones fail to appear in such tables; in the studies checked, an unresolved V gene covers under half of the shortfall, and the cause of the remainder is unknown. In this sample the table shows about 5,200 clones, around half of which occur a single time. The biggest ten clones account for approximately 51% of the sample. Reading the label with the study, this specimen's time point is: tumor resected at nephrectomy. What this sample's treatment or condition label stands for: 15 Gy SBRT to primary tumor, nephrectomy 4 weeks later. The sequencing used tumor tissue, collected from a patient whose treatment included radiotherapy and nephrectomy. These receptors were collected from a man between 60 and 75 years old with renal cell carcinoma.

This clone was observed a handful of times. V gene TRBV9 combines with J gene TRBJ1-2, with D possibly being TRBD1 (5 bases). V lost 0 bases, J lost 6 bases, and 9 bases lay in between. The CDR3 is 13 amino acids. Germline V CDR1 and CDR2: SGDLS, YYNGEE. The CDR3 sequence is CASSVGGYDGYTF. As DNA, the CDR3 is TGTGCCAGCAGCGTAGGGGGGTATGATGGCTACACCTTC.

This clone has just a few counts. The chain couples TRBV6-6 to TRBJ1-5; 10 bases align to TRBD1. The CDR3 totals 16 residues. Germline values: CDR1 MNHNY, CDR2 SVGAGI (reference sequence). Trimming removed 2 bases from V and 9 bases from J; junction bases left unmatched: 10. This CDR3 reads CASSYPGQGQGGPQHF. The CDR3 DNA reads as TGTGCCAGCAGTTACCCGGGACAGGGGCAGGGGGGGCCCCAGCATTTT.

The V and J genes are TRBV2 and TRBJ1-5; D gene ambiguous. CDR3 length: 14 residues. Per the germline V gene, CDR1 is SNHLY and CDR2 is FYNNEI. V gave up 6 bases and J gave up 4 bases, with 13 bases separating them. This CDR3 reads CASRSGQVNQPQHF. The CDR3 DNA reads as TGTGCCAGCAGAAGTGGGCAGGTTAATCAGCCCCAGCATTTT.

This chain connects TRBV18 to TRBJ1-5, with 10 bases lining up with TRBD1. The CDR3 covers 15 residues. From germline, CDR1 is KGHSH and CDR2 LQKENI. V lost 5 bases, J lost 4 bases, and 5 bases stayed unmatched. In DNA form, the CDR3 reads TGTGCCAGCTCAGCGGACAGGGGGGGAAATCAGCCCCAGCATTTT. Translating gives CASSADRGGNQPQHF.

The V gene is TRBV5-5, the J gene TRBJ1-1, with 10 bases lining up with TRBD1. In germline, CDR1 is SGHKS, CDR2 YYEKEE (reference sequence). The CDR3 is 14 residues long. V lost 5 bases to trimming and J lost 10 bases; unmatched junction nucleotides: 11. Here the CDR3 DNA reads TGTGCCAGCAGGTCCGGGACAGGGGCCCCGTTAGCTTTCTTT. Translated, it gives CASRSGTGAPLAFF. The complete variable domain, with remaining parts taken from reference TRBV5-5 and TRBJ1-1, reads DAGVTQSPTHLIKTRGQQVTLRCSPISGHKSVSWYQQVLGQGPQFIFQYYEKEERGRGNFPDRFSARQFPNYSSELNVNALLLGDSALYLCASRSGTGAPLAFFGQGTRLTVV.

The chain uses TRBV29-1 and TRBJ1-2, with D possibly matching TRBD1 (5 bases). Trimming stripped 2 bases from V and 8 bases from J, with 9 bases between. The CDR3 has 11 amino acids. Germline CDR1 reads SQVTM; CDR2 reads ANQGSEA. CDR3 bases: TGCAGCGTTGAAATAGGGGACGGCTACACCTTC. Translation: CSVEIGDGYTF.

The DNA of the CDR3 is TGTGCCAGTAGTATGCAATCTGGGGATGGCAATCAGCCCCAGCATTTT. It is translated as CASSMQSGDGNQPQHF. The chain combines TRBV19 with TRBJ1-5; no definite D call. V was pared by 3 bases and J by 2 bases, with 14 bases between. This CDR3 is built from 16 residues. Germline-derived CDR1 and CDR2 are LNHDA and SQIVND (reference sequence).

As for this clone: Other DNA sequences in the same sample also yield this CDR3. The J gene is TRBJ2-7, the V gene TRBV6-1; D is unclear. Trimming removed 4 bases at V and 3 bases at J, with 10 bases between. Germline V gene data show CDR1 as MNHNS and CDR2 as SASEGT. CDR3 size: 13 residues. CDR3 sequence (DNA): TGTGCCAGCAGTGTCGGCACTAACTACGAGCAGTACTTC. Translating it yields CASSVGTNYEQYF.

The J gene is TRBJ2-7, the V gene TRBV5-6, with D hard to call. The germline CDR1 and CDR2 sequences are SGHDT and YYEEEE. There are 13 residues in the CDR3. The ends were cut back, 2 bases at V and 0 bases at J, with 6 bases in the middle. This chain's CDR3 is CASSFPSSYEQYF. CDR3 coding DNA: TGTGCCAGCAGCTTCCCTAGCTCCTACGAGCAGTACTTC.

In this sample, this clone turned up a few times. The chain has TRBV6-5 and TRBJ2-7, with 7 bases lining up with TRBD2. The CDR3 sequence is 12 residues long. V trimming: 7 bases; J trimming: 6 bases; junction bases outside the gene matches: 6. Germline V gene data show CDR1 as MNHEY and CDR2 as SVGAGI. CDR3 nucleotide sequence: TGTGCCAGCACCGGGGGGAGGGCCGAGCAGTACTTC. Protein product: CASTGGRAEQYF.

The V call is TRBV23-1, the J call TRBJ1-5, with D perhaps matching TRBD1 (5 bases). TRBV23-1 is an ORF; its function is uncertain. V lost 4 bases, J lost 0 bases, and 19 bases lay in between. The CDR3 has 18 residues. CDR3 DNA: TGCGCCAGCAGTCGGCTGGGACCCAGGGTTTATAGCAATCAGCCCCAGCATTTT. Translating it yields CASSRLGPRVYSNQPQHF.

The chain uses TRBV30 and TRBJ2-7; 7 positions agree with TRBD2. This CDR3 is built from 14 residues. Germline CDR1 reads GTSNPN; CDR2 reads SVGIG (reference sequence). V lost 3 bases, J lost 2 bases, and 7 bases stayed unmatched. The CDR3 is CAWSHAGVTYEQYF. For the CDR3, the DNA is TGTGCCTGGAGCCATGCGGGAGTTACCTACGAGCAGTACTTC.

The chain joins TRBV19 to TRBJ1-1; D may be TRBD1 (5 bases). Germline lookup yields CDR1 LNHDA and CDR2 SQIVND (reference sequence). This CDR3 is 15 amino acids long. V dropped 5 bases and J dropped 4 bases, with 17 bases sitting between them. CDR3 loop: CASSPQRGRVTEAFF. For the CDR3, the DNA is TGTGCCAGTAGTCCACAACGCGGCAGGGTCACTGAAGCTTTCTTT. The full variable domain, completed using reference TRBV19 and TRBJ1-1, is DGGITQSPKYLFRKEGQNVTLSCEQNLNHDAMYWYRQDPGQGLRLIYYSQIVNDFQKGDIAEGYSVSREKKESFPLTVTSAQKNPTAFYLCASSPQRGRVTEAFFGQGTRLTVV.

The rearrangement links TRBV10-3 to TRBJ1-1; no reliable D call. Per germline, CDR1 ENHRY and CDR2 SYGVKD. The CDR3 extends over 13 amino acids. The germline V and J ends were trimmed by 6 bases and 1 base, with 9 bases remaining between them. CDR3 nucleotide sequence: TGTGCCATCAGGGAACCGGCGAACACTGAAGCTTTCTTT. Translated, it gives CAIREPANTEAFF.

This rearrangement joins TRBV15 to TRBJ2-7, with TRBD1 matching over 9 bases. The CDR3 has 16 amino acids. The germline gives CDR1 LNHNV, CDR2 YYDKDF (reference sequence). V lost 3 bases, J lost 4 bases, and 10 bases stayed unmatched. CDR3 protein: CATSSPGQGEGYEQYF. CDR3 coding DNA: TGTGCCACCAGCAGCCCGGGACAGGGAGAAGGGTACGAGCAGTACTTC.

This rearrangement joins TRBV19 to TRBJ2-7; 7 bases match TRBD2. The CDR3 has 14 amino acids. J lost 0 bases, V lost 3 bases, and 2 bases had no gene match. Germline-derived CDR1 and CDR2 are LNHDA and SQIVND (reference sequence). The CDR3 is CASSIGGSSYEQYF. CDR3 sequence (DNA): TGTGCCAGTAGTATCGGCGGGAGCTCCTACGAGCAGTACTTC.

By sample fraction, this clone is medium-sized. This specimen includes other DNA sequences encoding the same CDR3. The chain recombines TRBV7-2 with TRBJ2-7; 7 bases fit TRBD2. The CDR3 runs 15 residues. Per the germline V gene, CDR1 is SGHTA and CDR2 is FQGNSA. The junction had 7 bases not matched to a gene; V was cut back by 4 bases and J by 1 base. CDR3 sequence: CASSSAPGGSYEQYF. In DNA form, the CDR3 reads TGTGCCAGCAGCTCGGCCCCCGGGGGGTCCTACGAGCAGTACTTC.

This clone was detected a few times. The chain links TRBV19 to TRBJ1-2; D might be TRBD1 (5 bases). Trimming cost V 5 bases and J 0 bases, with 7 bases left between them. The CDR3 extends over 13 amino acids. CDR1 and CDR2 (germline): LNHDA, SQIVND (reference sequence). The CDR3 nucleotides are TGTGCCAGTAGTGGGGGAGCTAACTATGGCTACACCTTC. Amino acids: CASSGGANYGYTF.

The rearrangement links TRBV7-2 to TRBJ1-2; D is unclear. CDR3 length: 13 amino acids. Germline lookup yields CDR1 SGHTA and CDR2 FQGNSA. Trimming shortened V by 2 bases and J by 7 bases, and 11 bases separated the two germline ends. CDR3 protein: CASSLLVGGGYTF. The CDR3 DNA is TGTGCCAGCAGCTTACTAGTGGGAGGTGGCTACACCTTC.

This clone was counted between two and nine times. The rearrangement joins TRBV19 to TRBJ2-7; TRBD1 agrees at 8 bases. V dropped 7 bases and J dropped 3; count of bases not matched to a gene: 8. This CDR3 region has 14 residues. Looked up from germline, CDR1 is LNHDA and CDR2 is SQIVND (reference sequence). The CDR3 DNA reads TGTGCCAGTACCTCCGGGACAGGACACTACGAGCAGTACTTC. This codes for CASTSGTGHYEQYF.

The CDR3 bases are TGTGCCAGCAGCCTCGGCGGGAACTCCTACGAGCAGTACTTC. It codes for CASSLGGNSYEQYF. V and J are TRBV7-9 and TRBJ2-7, with a tentative D call TRBD2 (6 bases). Per germline, CDR1 SEHNR and CDR2 FQNEAQ (reference sequence). The V end lost 5 bases, the J end lost 0 bases, and 11 bases lay between the germline ends. This CDR3 spans 14 amino acids.

The chain couples TRBV20-1 to TRBJ2-7; D is unclear. The V end lost 0 bases, the J end lost 2 bases, and 2 bases lay between the germline ends. CDR3 length: 11 amino acids. Germline loops: CDR1 DFQATT, CDR2 SNEGSKA (reference sequence). The CDR3 protein is CSARDTYEQYF. CDR3 sequence (DNA): TGCAGTGCTAGAGACACCTACGAGCAGTACTTC.

This chain uses TRBV6-5 with TRBJ1-1; D perhaps matches TRBD1 (5 bases). This CDR3 has 15 residues. V lost 6 bases, J lost 0 bases, and 14 bases lay in between. Per germline, CDR1 MNHEY and CDR2 SVGAGI. The CDR3 DNA is TGTGCCAGCAGGCGAGACAGCCAACTGAACACTGAAGCTTTCTTT. Residues: CASRRDSQLNTEAFF.

This clone has a handful of counts. This chain joins TRBV5-5 and TRBJ1-1; possible D gene TRBD1, 6 bases. The germline V gene encodes CDR1 SGHKS and CDR2 YYEKEE (reference sequence). The CDR3 consists of 13 residues. V was clipped by 8 bases and J by 3 bases, with 14 bases between them. The DNA of the CDR3 is TGTGCCAGTAAAACAGGGCTCGACACTGAAGCTTTCTTT. Amino acids: CASKTGLDTEAFF.

The CDR3: CASRMGGIEQYF. CDR3 bases: TGTGCCAGCAGGATGGGTGGGATCGAGCAGTACTTC. V and J are TRBV2 and TRBJ2-7; D not resolved. The germline CDR1 and CDR2 sequences are SNHLY and FYNNEI. The CDR3 loop spans 12 amino acids. V lost 6 bases and J lost 6, with 12 bases in between. The whole variable domain, filled in from reference TRBV2 and TRBJ2-7, reads EPEVTQTPSHQVTQMGQEVILRCVPISNHLYFYWYRQILGQKVEFLVSFYNNEISEKSEIFDDQFSVERPDGSNFTLKIRSTKLEDSAMYFCASRMGGIEQYFGPGTRLTVT.

The chain joins TRBV4-1 to TRBJ2-1, with 10 bases lining up with TRBD2. The CDR3 is 17 residues long. Germline CDR1 is MGHRA and CDR2 is YSYEKL. After removal of 6 bases from V and 2 bases from J, the junction contained 10 bases not matched to a gene. The CDR3 protein is CASSRLEAGGPYNEQFF. Written as DNA, the CDR3 is TGCGCCAGCAGTCGACTGGAAGCGGGAGGGCCCTACAATGAGCAGTTCTTC.